A single sample gave rise to the 15 T cell receptor beta chains below, sequenced in a study of control samples from healthy donors and cancer patients (dated by TCRdb to the early 2020s). To prepare the library, the immunoSEQ multiplex PCR assay was applied. TCRdb retrieved this table from immuneACCESS and kept in-frame rearrangements only. Not all clones are present; in checked studies, unresolved V genes account for under half, and no reason is known for the remainder. This sample has approximately 160,000 clones in its table, and around 93% of those were observed once. The ten most abundant clones make up 4.1% of the sample. Source material: blood. These receptor sequences come from an older woman in good health.

The gene calls are TRBV2 and TRBJ2-7; D uncertain. CDR1 and CDR2 (germline): SNHLY, FYNNEI. Trimming pared 4 bases from V and 2 bases from J, leaving 9 bases between. This CDR3 contains 13 residues. CDR3 in amino acids: CASSGTVPYEQYF. The CDR3 nucleotides read TGTGCCAGCAGTGGGACGGTACCCTACGAGCAGTACTTC.

V gene TRBV10-3 combines with J gene TRBJ2-1; 9 bases map to TRBD1. The germline V gene encodes CDR1 ENHRY and CDR2 SYGVKD. The CDR3 consists of 15 residues. V gave up 5 bases and J gave up 4 bases; unmatched junction bases: 6. CDR3 residues: CAISPGTGPYNEQFF. The DNA of the CDR3 is TGTGCCATCAGTCCCGGGACAGGGCCGTACAATGAGCAGTTCTTC.

The V gene is TRBV6-6, the J gene TRBJ1-2, with D uncertain. V was pared by 4 bases and J by 7 bases, with 19 bases between. This CDR3 spans 15 amino acids. Germline-derived CDR1 and CDR2 are MNHNY and SVGAGI (reference sequence). The CDR3 DNA sequence: TGTGCCAGCAGTTTGACCTTGGACCCGTCAATTGGCTACACCTTC. It codes for CASSLTLDPSIGYTF.

The chain couples TRBV7-9 to TRBJ1-2, with D possibly TRBD1 on 6 matching bases. CDR3 size: 16 residues. V was cut by 0 bases and J by 5 bases, with 16 bases left in between. CDR1 and CDR2 (germline): SEHNR, FQNEAQ (reference sequence). The DNA for the CDR3 is TGTGCCAGCAGCTTAGCGGCTAAGGCAGGGACATATGGCTACACCTTC. Protein: CASSLAAKAGTYGYTF.

The chain is built from TRBV29-1 and TRBJ2-5; no clear D. Per germline, CDR1 SQVTM and CDR2 ANQGSEA. Between the trimmed V and J ends, which lost 4 bases and 2 bases, there was a span of 2 bases. This CDR3 is 10 amino acids long. The CDR3 reads CSVGQETQYF. The CDR3 DNA is TGCAGCGTTGGACAAGAGACCCAGTACTTC.

This clone was seen only once. The rearrangement joins TRBV6-2 or TRBV6-3 to TRBJ2-7; perhaps D is TRBD1 or TRBD2 (5 bases each). V lost 4 bases, J lost 2 bases, and 15 bases lay in between. The CDR3 is 15 residues long. Germline CDR1 and CDR2: MNHEY and SVGEGT. The CDR3 is CASSWARDGPYEQYF. Here the CDR3 DNA reads TGTGCCAGCAGTTGGGCCCGGGACGGACCCTACGAGCAGTACTTC.

This rearrangement joins TRBV3-1 (or the pseudogene TRBV3-2) to TRBJ2-5; D might be TRBD2 (6 bases). The CDR3 is made up of 13 amino acids. Germline CDR1 is LGHDT and CDR2 is YNNKEL (reference sequence). Trimming took 6 bases from V and 5 from J, leaving 13 bases between them. CDR3 protein: CASRPGGMETQYF. The CDR3 nucleotides are TGTGCCAGCAGACCTGGCGGGATGGAGACCCAGTACTTC.

The chain carries TRBV30 and TRBJ1-5; D is unresolved. The CDR3 spans 14 residues. The V end was cut by 0 bases, the J end by 1 base, with 7 bases between. CDR1 and CDR2 from the germline V gene are GTSNPN and SVGIG (reference sequence). DNA for the CDR3: TGTGCCTGGAGTGTAAGCCCCAGCAATCAGCCCCAGCATTTT. It is translated as CAWSVSPSNQPQHF.

Worth noting for this clone: At the DNA level, this CDR3 is encoded by other sequences in the same sample as well. The rearrangement links TRBV18 to TRBJ1-1, with D possibly TRBD1 on 5 matching bases. The CDR3 has 14 amino acids. Germline-derived CDR1 and CDR2 are KGHSH and LQKENI. V was trimmed by 2 bases and J by 3 bases, leaving 10 bases between them. The CDR3 spells CASSPGGRDTEAFF. CDR3 sequence (DNA): TGTGCCAGCTCACCAGGGGGAAGGGACACTGAAGCTTTCTTT.

This clone was seen only a few times. This chain links TRBV4-3 with TRBJ1-2, with D possibly being TRBD1 (5 bases). The V and J ends lost 1 base and 0 bases respectively, with 12 bases between them. Germline-derived CDR1 and CDR2 are LGHNA and YSLEER. This CDR3 has 16 amino acids. CDR3 bases: TGCGCCAGCAGCCAAGCGGGACCTTCCCCTAACTATGGCTACACCTTC. Its protein is CASSQAGPSPNYGYTF.

The genes are TRBV9 and TRBJ2-1; the D call may be TRBD1 or TRBD2 (5 bases each). The V gene lost 1 base and the J gene lost 10 bases, with 15 bases spanning the gap. CDR1 and CDR2 (germline): SGDLS, YYNGEE. This CDR3 region has 14 residues. DNA of the CDR3: TGTGCCAGCAGCGTACCAGGGACGTCGAACGAGCAGTTCTTC. Amino acid sequence: CASSVPGTSNEQFF. The entire variable domain, with the rest obtained from reference TRBV9 and TRBJ2-1, is as follows: DSGVTQTPKHLITATGQRVTLRCSPRSGDLSVYWYQQSLDQGLQFLIQYYNGEERAKGNILERFSAQQFPDLHSELNLSSLELGDSALYFCASSVPGTSNEQFFGPGTRLTVL.

This clone was recorded only once. The chain has TRBV5-1 and TRBJ1-2; D not resolved. Trimming cost V 2 bases and J 2 bases, with 4 bases left between them. CDR3 length: 12 amino acids. Looked up from germline, CDR1 is SGHRS and CDR2 is YFSETQ. The CDR3 nucleotides read TGCGCCAGCAGCTTACTGAACTATGGCTACACCTTC. It yields the protein CASSLLNYGYTF.

There are a few counts of this clone. The chain combines TRBV25-1 with TRBJ1-1; D not resolved. Trimming stripped 1 base from V and 2 bases from J, with 11 bases between. The germline V gene encodes CDR1 MGHDK and CDR2 SYGVNS. The CDR3 totals 15 residues. CDR3 loop: CASSELPGLNTEAFF. The CDR3 DNA is TGTGCCAGCAGTGAATTGCCAGGATTAAACACTGAAGCTTTCTTT.

A few counts support this clone. The V and J genes are TRBV4-1 and TRBJ1-3, with D tentatively TRBD1 (6 bases). This CDR3 comprises 18 residues. Germline values: CDR1 MGHRA, CDR2 YSYEKL. V lost 1 base and J lost 0, with 16 bases in between. CDR3 nucleotide sequence: TGCGCCAGCAGCCAAGTCACCGGGACAACGAACTCTGGAAACACCATATATTTT. The encoded protein is CASSQVTGTTNSGNTIYF.

This chain joins TRBV5-1 and TRBJ1-1; no definite D call. The CDR3 extends over 14 amino acids. Trimming removed 0 bases at V and 2 bases at J, with 8 bases between. Germline lookup yields CDR1 SGHRS and CDR2 YFSETQ. Here the CDR3 reads CASSLGGDNTEAFF. Written as DNA, the CDR3 is TGCGCCAGCAGCTTGGGAGGAGACAACACTGAAGCTTTCTTT.